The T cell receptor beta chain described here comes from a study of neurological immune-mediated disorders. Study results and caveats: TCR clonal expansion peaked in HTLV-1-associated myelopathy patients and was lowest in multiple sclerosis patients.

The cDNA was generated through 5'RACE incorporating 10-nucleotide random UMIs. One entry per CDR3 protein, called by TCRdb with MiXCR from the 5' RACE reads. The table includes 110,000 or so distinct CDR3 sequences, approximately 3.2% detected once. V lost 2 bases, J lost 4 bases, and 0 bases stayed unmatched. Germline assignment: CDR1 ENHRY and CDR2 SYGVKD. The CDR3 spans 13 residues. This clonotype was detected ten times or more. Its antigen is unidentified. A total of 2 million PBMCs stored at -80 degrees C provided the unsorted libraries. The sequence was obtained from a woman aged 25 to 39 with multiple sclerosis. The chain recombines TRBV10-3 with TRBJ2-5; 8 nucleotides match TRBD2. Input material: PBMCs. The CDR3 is CAISELAGETQYF. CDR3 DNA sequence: TGTGCCATCAGTGAGCTAGCGGGAGAGACCCAGTACTTC.